This T cell receptor beta chain was identified in a study of patients and donors after allogeneic stem cell transplantation. The CDR3 is 18 residues long. This clonotype was observed a handful of times. MiXCR, run by TCRdb on the RT-PCR reads, gives a single entry per CDR3 protein. The sample has hundreds of thousands of distinct CDR3 sequences, roughly 17% seen once. The TCR was taken from a human donor who was either an allogeneic HSCT recipient or a stem cell or donor lymphocyte infusion donor (not recorded which). It is not recorded whose cells these are; they may come from a transplant donor. Sequencing used blood, either unsorted or a sorted T cell fraction (not recorded which). The chain has TRBV21-1 and TRBJ2-3; TRBD2 was called by the table and not checked on the DNA. TRBV21-1 is assigned pseudogene status. The CDR3 region is CASSARGGILAWTDTQYF. CDR3 nucleotides: TGTGCCAGCAGCGCCCGAGGGGGGATACTAGCGTGGACAGATACGCAGTATTTT.